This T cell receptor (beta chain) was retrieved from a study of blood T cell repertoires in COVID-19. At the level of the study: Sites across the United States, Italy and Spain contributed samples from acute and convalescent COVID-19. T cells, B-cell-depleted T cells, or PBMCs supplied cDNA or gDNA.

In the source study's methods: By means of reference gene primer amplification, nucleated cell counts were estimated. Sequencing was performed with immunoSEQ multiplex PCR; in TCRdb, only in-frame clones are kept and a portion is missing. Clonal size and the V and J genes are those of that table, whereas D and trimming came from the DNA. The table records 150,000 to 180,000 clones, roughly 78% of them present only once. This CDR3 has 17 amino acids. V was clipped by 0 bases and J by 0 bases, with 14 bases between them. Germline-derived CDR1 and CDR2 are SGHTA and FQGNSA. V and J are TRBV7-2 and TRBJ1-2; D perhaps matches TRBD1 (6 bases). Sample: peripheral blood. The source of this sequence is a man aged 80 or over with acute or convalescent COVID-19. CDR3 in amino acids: CASSLAQGMDTNYGYTF. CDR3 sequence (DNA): TGTGCCAGCAGCTTAGCCCAGGGGATGGATACTAACTATGGCTACACCTTC.